Listed here are 14 T cell receptor beta chains from one sample, sequenced in a study of blood T cell repertoires in COVID-19. The data were produced by immunoSEQ multiplex PCR, yet TCRdb's version contains in-frame clones alone and is incomplete. The sample has roughly 410,000 clones; around 87% are singletons. The specimen sequenced was peripheral blood. Every receptor here comes from a woman in her sixties or seventies with COVID-19, enrolled during active disease.

This chain connects TRBV6-5 to TRBJ1-2; 8 positions match TRBD1. With V trimmed by 6 bases and J by 5 bases, 8 bases remained unmatched. The CDR3 has 14 amino acids. Germline V gene lookup returns CDR1 MNHEY and CDR2 SVGAGI. CDR3 bases: TGTGCCAGCAGCGACAGGGGAAGGGGGTATGGCTACACCTTC. Translated, it gives CASSDRGRGYGYTF.

The gene calls are TRBV2 and TRBJ1-6, with TRBD1 matching over 7 bases. CDR3 length: 17 amino acids. Looked up from germline, CDR1 is SNHLY and CDR2 is FYNNEI. The ends lost 3 bases at V and 0 bases at J; junction bases unmatched: 5. The CDR3 DNA is TGTGCCAGCAGTGATAGGGACAGCAGCTCCTATAATTCACCCCTCCACTTT. Amino acids: CASSDRDSSSYNSPLHF.

This chain joins TRBV6-5 and TRBJ1-1, with TRBD1 identical over 8 bases. Per germline, CDR1 MNHEY and CDR2 SVGAGI. The ends lost 3 bases at V and 2 bases at J; junction bases unmatched: 5. CDR3 size: 15 residues. The CDR3 DNA sequence: TGTGCCAGCAGTTATACAGGGGGAGTAAACACTGAAGCTTTCTTT. Its protein is CASSYTGGVNTEAFF.

J is TRBJ2-5 and V is TRBV3-1 (or the pseudogene TRBV3-2); 7 bases agree with TRBD2. V dropped 4 bases and J dropped 2; count of bases not matched to a gene: 7. Germline loops: CDR1 LGHDT, CDR2 YNNKEL (reference sequence). This CDR3 comprises 15 residues. CDR3 DNA sequence: TGTGCCAGCAGCCTCCCAGGGACTACACAAGAGACCCAGTACTTC. Protein: CASSLPGTTQETQYF.

The chain joins TRBV30 to TRBJ1-2, with a weak D call TRBD1 (5 bases). Trimming cost V 4 bases and J 5 bases, with 11 bases left between them. The CDR3 covers 12 residues. CDR1 and CDR2 from the germline V gene are GTSNPN and SVGIG (reference sequence). The CDR3 loop is CAWTGNLYGYTF. Written as DNA, the CDR3 is TGTGCCTGGACAGGGAACCTTTATGGCTACACCTTC.

This clone was picked up a small number of times. The chain joins TRBV5-6 to TRBJ2-7; D unresolved. The CDR3 is 15 amino acids. Trimming cost V 4 bases and J 3 bases, with 17 bases left between them. Germline CDR1 reads SGHDT; CDR2 reads YYEEEE. The CDR3 sequence is CASSQLSPIFYEQYF. For the CDR3, the DNA is TGTGCCAGCAGCCAATTGAGTCCCATTTTCTACGAGCAGTACTTC. Full variable domain (rest looked up from reference TRBV5-6 and TRBJ2-7): DAGVTQSPTHLIKTRGQQVTLRCSPKSGHDTVSWYQQALGQGPQFIFQYYEEEERQRGNFPDRFSGHQFPNYSSELNVNALLLGDSALYLCASSQLSPIFYEQYFGPGTRLTVT.

The rearrangement links TRBV10-3 to TRBJ2-7; TRBD1 aligns across 8 bases. This CDR3 contains 14 residues. Per germline, CDR1 ENHRY and CDR2 SYGVKD. V was clipped by 10 bases and J by 1 base; unmatched bases: 9. The chain's CDR3 is CATQTGTGSYEQYF. Here the CDR3 DNA reads TGTGCCACCCAAACCGGGACAGGTTCCTACGAGCAGTACTTC.

V and J are TRBV19 and TRBJ2-5, with 8 bases identical to TRBD2. This CDR3 has 14 residues. V was pared by 5 bases and J by 5 bases, with 7 bases of the junction left unmatched. Per the germline V gene, CDR1 is LNHDA and CDR2 is SQIVND (reference sequence). CDR3 in DNA: TGTGCCAGTAGTGATAGCGGGGTAGGGGAGACCCAGTACTTC. Its translation: CASSDSGVGETQYF.

The chain uses TRBV29-1 and TRBJ2-2; 8 bases match TRBD2. Unmatched junction bases numbered 6, after V lost 7 bases and J lost 2 bases. The CDR3 runs 14 residues. Looked up from germline, CDR1 is SQVTM and CDR2 is ANQGSEA. This CDR3 reads CSARSGVNTGELFF. DNA for the CDR3: TGCAGCGCCCGTAGCGGGGTAAACACCGGGGAGCTGTTTTTT.

The CDR3: CASSETYGGYGYTF. CDR3 nucleotides: TGTGCCAGCAGTGAAACCTATGGAGGGTATGGCTACACCTTC. This chain links TRBV6-1 with TRBJ1-2; D call uncertain. The CDR3 has 14 residues. Germline V CDR1 and CDR2: MNHNS, SASEGT. V was clipped by 2 bases and J by 5 bases, with 12 bases between them.

This clone was recorded only once. The chain links TRBV30 to TRBJ1-2, with 7 bases lining up with TRBD1. The length of the CDR3 is 13 residues. The V segment lost 4 bases and the J segment 8 bases; nucleotides outside the gene matches: 10. CDR1 is GTSNPN and CDR2 is SVGIG in the germline V gene (reference sequence). The CDR3 bases are TGTGCCTGGAAAAAGACAGGGCCTTGGGGCTACACCTTC. This codes for CAWKKTGPWGYTF.

The chain uses TRBV5-4 and TRBJ1-1; D remains unclear. From germline, CDR1 is SGHNT and CDR2 YYREEE (reference sequence). This CDR3 spans 16 amino acids. Trimming removed 5 bases from V and 2 bases from J, with 19 bases in between. Written as DNA, the CDR3 is TGTGCCAGCAGTTCAAGCGAGAGTCCGGGAAACACTGAAGCTTTCTTT. Translating gives CASSSSESPGNTEAFF. The complete variable domain, with remaining parts taken from reference TRBV5-4 and TRBJ1-1, reads ETGVTQSPTHLIKTRGQQVTLRCSSQSGHNTVSWYQQALGQGPQFIFQYYREEENGRGNFPPRFSGLQFPNYSSELNVNALELDDSALYLCASSSSESPGNTEAFFGQGTRLTVV.

V usage is TRBV5-1 and J usage is TRBJ1-1; D is uncertain. The CDR3 runs to 15 residues. Trimming removed 0 bases from V and 0 bases from J, with 9 bases in between. CDR1 is SGHRS, CDR2 YFSETQ, per germline. The CDR3 DNA reads TGCGCCAGCAGCTTGGTTGGCAGCGTGAACACTGAAGCTTTCTTT. Translated, it gives CASSLVGSVNTEAFF.

This clone was seen only a few times. The rearrangement joins TRBV9 to TRBJ1-5; D perhaps matches TRBD1 (6 bases). Germline V lookup: CDR1 SGDLS, CDR2 YYNGEE. The CDR3 has 17 amino acids. Between the trimmed V and J ends, which lost 0 bases and 7 bases, there was a span of 20 bases. As DNA, the CDR3 is TGTGCCAGCAGCGTAGTCCGGGCGGGCAGGGGAGAACAGCCCCAGCATTTT. Protein product: CASSVVRAGRGEQPQHF.